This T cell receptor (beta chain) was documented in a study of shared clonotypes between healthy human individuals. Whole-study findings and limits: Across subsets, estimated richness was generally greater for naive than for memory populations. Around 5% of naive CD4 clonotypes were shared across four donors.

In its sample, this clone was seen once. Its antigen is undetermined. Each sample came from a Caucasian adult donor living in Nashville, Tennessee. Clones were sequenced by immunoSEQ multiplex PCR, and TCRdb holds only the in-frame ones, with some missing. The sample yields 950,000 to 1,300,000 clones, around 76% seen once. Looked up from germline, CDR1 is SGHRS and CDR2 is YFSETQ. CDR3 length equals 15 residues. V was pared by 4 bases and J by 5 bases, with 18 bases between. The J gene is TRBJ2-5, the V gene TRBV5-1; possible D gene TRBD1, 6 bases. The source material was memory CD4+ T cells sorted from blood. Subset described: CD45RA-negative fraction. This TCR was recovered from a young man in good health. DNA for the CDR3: TGCGCCAGCAGCCCGGCACACAGGGCCGGGGAGACCCAGTACTTC. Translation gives CASSPAHRAGETQYF.